A selection of T cell receptor beta chains follows, all from one sample in a study of CDR3 diversity in severe acne. One entry per CDR3 protein results from TCRdb running MiXCR on the PCR reads. The sample shows approximately 97,000 distinct CDR3 sequences, around 53% of them seen only once. The source material was blood. Every receptor here comes from a male donor with acne. Both conserved end residues are part of each CDR3. Each record gives: clone size, D gene, CDR3 length, V gene, J gene, CDR3 DNA, CDR3 protein. D genes are given only for firm matches. Where a row states a size, it is once, few, many or the class of an expanded clone; other rows omit it.

size: -
D: -
length: 15
V: TRBV5-5
J: TRBJ2-7
DNA: TGTGCCAGCAGCCCGCGTCGGGCAGGGGTTTACGGGCAGTACTTC
CDR3: CASSPRRAGVYGQYF

size: -
D: -
length: 14
V: TRBV7-2
J: TRBJ2-7
DNA: TGTGCCAGCAGCTTAGGGGCAGGGGACGACGAGCAGTACTTC
CDR3: CASSLGAGDDEQYF

size: many
D: TRBD2
length: 17
V: TRBV7-2
J: TRBJ2-7
DNA: TGTGCCAGCAGCTTGAAATCAGCGGGAGCTATCAGCTACGAGCAGTACTTC
CDR3: CASSLKSAGAISYEQYF

size: -
D: -
length: 10
V: TRBV10-2
J: TRBJ2-5
DNA: TGCGCCAGCGCCCAAGAGACCCAGTACTTC
CDR3: CASAQETQYF

size: many
D: TRBD2
length: 13
V: TRBV19
J: TRBJ2-1
DNA: TGTGCCAGTAGTATAGGACTAGCGAATGAGCAGTTCTTC
CDR3: CASSIGLANEQFF

size: -
D: -
length: 15
V: TRBV2
J: TRBJ1-6
DNA: TGTGCCAGCAGTTCGGGCCCGAGAGAGGGTTCACCCCTCCACTTT
CDR3: CASSSGPREGSPLHF

size: -
D: -
length: 14
V: TRBV29-1
J: TRBJ2-3
DNA: TGCAGCGTTGGTTCTAGAAGCCCCTACAATGAGCAGTATTTT
CDR3: CSVGSRSPYNEQYF

size: many
D: -
length: 15
V: TRBV20-1
J: TRBJ2-7
DNA: TGCAGTGCTTCATACCTAACGGGGGTAGGGTACGAGCAGTACTTC
CDR3: CSASYLTGVGYEQYF

size: -
D: -
length: 15
V: TRBV25-1
J: TRBJ1-2
DNA: TGTGCCAGCAGCGGACACAGGGAGGTTAGGGATGGCTACACCTTC
CDR3: CASSGHREVRDGYTF

size: -
D: TRBD1
length: 16
V: TRBV10-2
J: TRBJ2-7
DNA: TGCGCCAGCAGTGAGTCTGGGGACAGGGGCTCGTACGAGCAGTACTTC
CDR3: CASSESGDRGSYEQYF

size: -
D: -
length: 16
V: TRBV28
J: TRBJ1-6
DNA: TGTGCCAGCACCATAATCACGACAGGACATAATTCACCCCTCCACTTT
CDR3: CASTIITTGHNSPLHF

size: few
D: TRBD1
length: 15
V: TRBV7-3
J: TRBJ2-3
DNA: TGTGCCGGCAGCCTGGGACAGGGGTGGCCAGATACGCAGTATTTT
CDR3: CAGSLGQGWPDTQYF

size: -
D: -
length: 10
V: TRBV10-3
J: TRBJ2-3
DNA: TGTGCCATCTTGGGGGATGCGCAGTATTTT
CDR3: CAILGDAQYF

size: many
D: TRBD1
length: 16
V: TRBV5-5
J: TRBJ1-5
DNA: TGTGCCAGCAGCCAACTCGGGACAGCCTACAATCAGCCCCAGCATTTT
CDR3: CASSQLGTAYNQPQHF

size: -
D: -
length: 11
V: TRBV24-1
J: TRBJ2-5
DNA: TGTGCCACCAGTGATTCCGGCTCAGAGTACTTC
CDR3: CATSDSGSEYF

size: many
D: TRBD1
length: 15
V: TRBV15
J: TRBJ2-2
DNA: TGTGCCACCAGCAGAGAGGGACAGGACACCGGGGAGCTGTTTTTT
CDR3: CATSREGQDTGELFF

size: many
D: TRBD1
length: 15
V: TRBV4-2
J: TRBJ2-5
DNA: TGTGCCAGCAGCCAAGAACGCAGGGGGCGGGAGACCCAGTACTTC
CDR3: CASSQERRGRETQYF

size: -
D: -
length: 13
V: TRBV7-2
J: TRBJ1-1
DNA: TGTGCCAGCGACCCGGACATGAACACTGAAGCTTTCTTT
CDR3: CASDPDMNTEAFF

size: many
D: TRBD1
length: 13
V: TRBV6-5
J: TRBJ2-1
DNA: TGTGCCAGCAGGGGGACAGTCTACAATGAGCAGTTCTTC
CDR3: CASRGTVYNEQFF

size: many
D: -
length: 15
V: TRBV10-1
J: TRBJ1-1
DNA: TGCGCCAGCAGTGAGTCGAAGGGGATGAACACTGAAGCTTTCTTT
CDR3: CASSESKGMNTEAFF

size: -
D: -
length: 14
V: TRBV29-1
J: TRBJ2-5
DNA: TGCAGCGTTGAGAGCTCGTCCGGGGGAGAGACCCAGTACTTC
CDR3: CSVESSSGGETQYF

size: -
D: -
length: 14
V: TRBV29-1
J: TRBJ1-2
DNA: TGCAGCGTTGCGGGGGGGGTAGCTAACTATGGCTACACCTTC
CDR3: CSVAGGVANYGYTF

size: -
D: -
length: 16
V: TRBV20-1
J: TRBJ2-3
DNA: TGCAGTGCTAGAGATCATGTCGGGATGACAGCAGATACGCAGTATTTT
CDR3: CSARDHVGMTADTQYF

size: -
D: TRBD1
length: 13
V: TRBV20-1
J: TRBJ1-5
DNA: TGCAGTGCTGACTTGACAGGGGATCAGCCCCAGCATTTT
CDR3: CSADLTGDQPQHF

size: once
D: TRBD1
length: 15
V: TRBV7-2
J: TRBJ1-5
DNA: TGTGCCAGCTGGATTTCGACAGGGAGCAATCAGCCCCAGCATTTT
CDR3: CASWISTGSNQPQHF

size: -
D: -
length: 13
V: TRBV10-3
J: TRBJ2-7
DNA: TGTGCCATCAGTGAGTCGATCCTGAACGAGCAGTACTTC
CDR3: CAISESILNEQYF

size: -
D: TRBD2
length: 15
V: TRBV7-9
J: TRBJ2-7
DNA: TGTGCCAGCAGCCCGGAAGCGGGACGAACCTACGAGCAGTACTTC
CDR3: CASSPEAGRTYEQYF

size: -
D: TRBD2
length: 17
V: TRBV7-2
J: TRBJ2-7
DNA: TGTGCCAGCAGCTTAGGACTAGCGGGAGGTAGCTCCTACGAGCAGTACTTC
CDR3: CASSLGLAGGSSYEQYF

size: many
D: TRBD2
length: 14
V: TRBV28
J: TRBJ2-1
DNA: TGTGCCAGCCTAGACGGGGGGGCCTACAATGAGCAGTTCTTC
CDR3: CASLDGGAYNEQFF

size: few
D: -
length: 13
V: TRBV7-8
J: TRBJ2-6
DNA: TGTGCCAGCGCCCTATCTGGGGCCAACGTCCTGACTTTC
CDR3: CASALSGANVLTF

size: -
D: TRBD2
length: 18
V: TRBV29-1
J: TRBJ2-5
DNA: TGCAGCGTTGAAGATTGGGGGACTAGCGGGAGTATGTCGGAGACCCAGTACTTC
CDR3: CSVEDWGTSGSMSETQYF

size: few
D: TRBD1
length: 15
V: TRBV10-3
J: TRBJ2-2
DNA: TGTGCCATCAGTGAACGGACAGGGGGCGGCGGGGAGCTGTTTTTT
CDR3: CAISERTGGGGELFF

size: -
D: -
length: 13
V: TRBV12-3/TRBV12-4
J: TRBJ1-1
DNA: TGTGCCAGCAAGGGGATCGTGAACACTGAAGCTTTCTTT
CDR3: CASKGIVNTEAFF

size: -
D: -
length: 14
V: TRBV6-1
J: TRBJ2-2
DNA: TGTGCCAGCAGGGGGGCAGGGGAAACCGGGGAGCTGTTTTTT
CDR3: CASRGAGETGELFF

size: medium-sized
D: -
length: 11
V: TRBV2
J: TRBJ2-7
DNA: TGTGCCAGCAGGCAGGGTACCGAGCAGTACTTC
CDR3: CASRQGTEQYF

size: many
D: -
length: 14
V: TRBV20-1
J: TRBJ2-7
DNA: TGCAGTGCTAGAGATAGGGCGGTTCACTACGAGCAGTACTTC
CDR3: CSARDRAVHYEQYF

size: -
D: -
length: 15
V: TRBV19
J: TRBJ1-2
DNA: TGTGCCAGTAATGTGGCCGGCTCGGGACGCTATGGCTACACCTTC
CDR3: CASNVAGSGRYGYTF

size: -
D: -
length: 15
V: TRBV7-9
J: TRBJ1-1
DNA: TGCGCCAGCAGCCAAGATGAGTTCATGAACACTGAAGCTTTCTTT
CDR3: CASSQDEFMNTEAFF

size: -
D: -
length: 13
V: TRBV29-1
J: TRBJ2-5
DNA: TGCAGCGTGGCAGGGGGGGATCGAGAGACCCAGTACTTC
CDR3: CSVAGGDRETQYF

size: -
D: -
length: 16
V: TRBV7-9
J: TRBJ2-7
DNA: TGTGCCAGCAGCTCCCGTCGGGGGCAGGGGAAGAACGAGCAGTACTTC
CDR3: CASSSRRGQGKNEQYF

size: -
D: -
length: 16
V: TRBV11-2
J: TRBJ2-1
DNA: TGTGCCAGCAGCTTAGGGGCCAGAATGGGTAACAATGAGCAGTTCTTC
CDR3: CASSLGARMGNNEQFF

size: -
D: TRBD1
length: 13
V: TRBV27
J: TRBJ2-7
DNA: TGTGCCAGCAGTTTTCGGACAGGCTCAACCCCCATATTC
CDR3: CASSFRTGSTPIF

size: -
D: TRBD1
length: 12
V: TRBV7-6
J: TRBJ2-5
DNA: TGTGCCAGCGAGGGACAGCAAGAGACCCAGTACTTC
CDR3: CASEGQQETQYF

size: -
D: TRBD1
length: 14
V: TRBV5-1
J: TRBJ2-7
DNA: TGCGCCGCGGGTGAAGGGACAGGGAGCTACGAGCAGTACTTC
CDR3: CAAGEGTGSYEQYF

size: -
D: -
length: 15
V: TRBV20-1
J: TRBJ1-2
DNA: TGCAGTGCTAGAGATGGGGACTTAGTCCCCTATGGCTACACCTTC
CDR3: CSARDGDLVPYGYTF

size: many
D: -
length: 14
V: TRBV20-1
J: TRBJ2-7
DNA: TGCAGTGCCCACCAACGAGGGGCGGGCTACGAGCAGTACTTC
CDR3: CSAHQRGAGYEQYF

size: -
D: -
length: 15
V: TRBV6-4
J: TRBJ2-2
DNA: TGTGCCAGCAGTTCCCCGGGCAGGGAGGTCGGGGAGCTGTTTTTT
CDR3: CASSSPGREVGELFF

size: -
D: -
length: 15
V: TRBV7-9
J: TRBJ2-7
DNA: TGTGCCAGCAGCTTCCGCCTGGGGGACAAGTACGAGCAGTACTTC
CDR3: CASSFRLGDKYEQYF

size: many
D: -
length: 12
V: TRBV28
J: TRBJ1-1
DNA: TGTGCCAGCAGTGAGGGGAACACTGAAGCTTTCTTT
CDR3: CASSEGNTEAFF

size: many
D: -
length: 13
V: TRBV25-1
J: TRBJ1-5
DNA: TGTGCCAGCAGTGAACGGGCGGGGGATTCCCAGCATTTT
CDR3: CASSERAGDSQHF

size: many
D: -
length: 14
V: TRBV7-9
J: TRBJ2-7
DNA: TGTGCCAGCAAATCAGGATTGCCTGACGACGAGCAGTACTTC
CDR3: CASKSGLPDDEQYF

size: many
D: -
length: 14
V: TRBV6-5
J: TRBJ2-7
DNA: TGTGCCAGCAGTTACGGAAGGGGGGGAAGTAAGCAGTACTTC
CDR3: CASSYGRGGSKQYF